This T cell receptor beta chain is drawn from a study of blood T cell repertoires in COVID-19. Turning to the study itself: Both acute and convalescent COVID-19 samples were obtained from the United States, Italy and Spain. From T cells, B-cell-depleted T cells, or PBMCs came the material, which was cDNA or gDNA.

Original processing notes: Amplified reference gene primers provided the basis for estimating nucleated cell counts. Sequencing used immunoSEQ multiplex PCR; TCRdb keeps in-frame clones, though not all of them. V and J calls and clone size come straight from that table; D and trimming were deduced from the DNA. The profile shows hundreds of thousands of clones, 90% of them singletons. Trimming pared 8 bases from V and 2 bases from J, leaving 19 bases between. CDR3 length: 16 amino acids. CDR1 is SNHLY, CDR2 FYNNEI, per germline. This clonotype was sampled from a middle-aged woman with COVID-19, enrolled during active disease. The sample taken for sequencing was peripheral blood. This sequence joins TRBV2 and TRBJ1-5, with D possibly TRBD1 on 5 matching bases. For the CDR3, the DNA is TGTGCCAGCCGAGGGGCGGAGGGAGGGGGCAATCAGCCCCAGCATTTT. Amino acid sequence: CASRGAEGGGNQPQHF.